The sequence of this T cell receptor (beta chain) was determined in a study of identifying expanded T cells in peripheral blood. The study, taken as a whole, reports: Two-week clone count variance significantly increased as total template count grew. About 1.2 clones differed between technical replicates, versus approximately 17 and 20 over time.

As for this clone: The antigen is not known.

Clones were sequenced by immunoSEQ multiplex PCR, and TCRdb holds only the in-frame ones, with some missing. Among around 80,000 clones listed, roughly 90% were seen once. No infections or other immune events were documented during collection. With 0 bases clipped from V and 8 bases from J, the junction kept 3 bases outside the gene matches. The CDR3 length is 14 residues. Germline CDR1 KGHSH, CDR2 LQKENI. Sequencing was carried out using blood. The source is a person between 18 and 70 years old in good health. The rearrangement joins TRBV18 to TRBJ1-1; 10 positions match TRBD1. In nucleotides, the CDR3 is TGTGCCAGCTCACCACCTGACAGGGGGCTAGAAGCTTTCTTT. Protein: CASSPPDRGLEAFF.